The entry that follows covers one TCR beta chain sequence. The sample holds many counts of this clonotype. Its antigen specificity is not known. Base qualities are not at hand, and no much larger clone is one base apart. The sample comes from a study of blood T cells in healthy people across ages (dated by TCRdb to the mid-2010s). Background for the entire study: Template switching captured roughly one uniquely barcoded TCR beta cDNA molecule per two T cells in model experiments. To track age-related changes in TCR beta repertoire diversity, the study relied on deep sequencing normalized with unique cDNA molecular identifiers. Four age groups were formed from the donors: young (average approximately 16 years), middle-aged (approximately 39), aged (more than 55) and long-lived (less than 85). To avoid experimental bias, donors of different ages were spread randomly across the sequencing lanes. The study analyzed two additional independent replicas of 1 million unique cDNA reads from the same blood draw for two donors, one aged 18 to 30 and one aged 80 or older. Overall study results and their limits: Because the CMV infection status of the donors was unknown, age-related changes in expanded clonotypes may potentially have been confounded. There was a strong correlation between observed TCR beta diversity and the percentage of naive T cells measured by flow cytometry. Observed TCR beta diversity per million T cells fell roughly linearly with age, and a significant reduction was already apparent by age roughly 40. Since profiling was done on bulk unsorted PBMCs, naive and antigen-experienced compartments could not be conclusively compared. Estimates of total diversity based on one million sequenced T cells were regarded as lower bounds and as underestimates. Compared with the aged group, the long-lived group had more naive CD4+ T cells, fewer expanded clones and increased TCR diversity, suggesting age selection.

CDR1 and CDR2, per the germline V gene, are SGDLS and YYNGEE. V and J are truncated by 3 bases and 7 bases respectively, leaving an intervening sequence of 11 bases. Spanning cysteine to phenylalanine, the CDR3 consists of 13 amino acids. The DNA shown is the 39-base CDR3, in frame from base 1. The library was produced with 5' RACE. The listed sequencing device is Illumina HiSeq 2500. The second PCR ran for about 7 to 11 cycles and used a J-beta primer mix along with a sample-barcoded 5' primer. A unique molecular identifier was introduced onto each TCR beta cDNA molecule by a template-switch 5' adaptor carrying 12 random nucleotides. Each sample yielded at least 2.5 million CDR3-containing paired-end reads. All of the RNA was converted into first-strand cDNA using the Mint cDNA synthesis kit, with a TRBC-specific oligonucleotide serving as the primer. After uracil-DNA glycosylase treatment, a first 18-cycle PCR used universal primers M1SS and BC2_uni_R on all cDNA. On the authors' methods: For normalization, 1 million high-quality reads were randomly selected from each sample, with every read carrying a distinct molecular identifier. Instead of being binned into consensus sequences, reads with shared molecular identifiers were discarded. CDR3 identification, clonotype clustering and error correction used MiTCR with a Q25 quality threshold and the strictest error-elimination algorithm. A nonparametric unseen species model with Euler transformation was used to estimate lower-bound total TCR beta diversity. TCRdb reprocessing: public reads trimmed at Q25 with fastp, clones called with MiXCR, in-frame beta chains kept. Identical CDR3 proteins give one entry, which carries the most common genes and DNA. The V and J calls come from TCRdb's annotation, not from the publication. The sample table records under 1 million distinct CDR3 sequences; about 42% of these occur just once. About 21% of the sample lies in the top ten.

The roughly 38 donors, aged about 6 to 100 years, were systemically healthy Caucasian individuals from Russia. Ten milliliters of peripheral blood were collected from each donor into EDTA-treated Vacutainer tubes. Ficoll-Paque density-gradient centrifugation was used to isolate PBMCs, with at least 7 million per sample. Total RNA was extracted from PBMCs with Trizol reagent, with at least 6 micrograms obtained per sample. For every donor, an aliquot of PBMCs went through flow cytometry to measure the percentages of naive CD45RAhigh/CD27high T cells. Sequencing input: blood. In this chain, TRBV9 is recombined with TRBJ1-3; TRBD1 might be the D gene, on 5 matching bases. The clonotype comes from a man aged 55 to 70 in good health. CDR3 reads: CASSAEGRNTIYF. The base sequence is TGTGCCAGCAGCGCCGAGGGGCGCAACACCATATATTTT. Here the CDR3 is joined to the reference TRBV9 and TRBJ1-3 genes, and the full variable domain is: DSGVTQTPKHLITATGQRVTLRCSPRSGDLSVYWYQQSLDQGLQFLIQYYNGEERAKGNILERFSAQQFPDLHSELNLSSLELGDSALYFCASSAEGRNTIYFGEGSWLTVV.